A single sample is the source of the 21 T cell receptor beta chains below, sequenced in a study of T cells in Graves' hyperthyroidism and ophthalmopathy. RNA transcripts served as the template for amplifying TCR beta CDR3 regions. The HTBI primer set was used in a first-round RT-PCR of the TCR CDR3. TCRdb re-derived calls from the multiplex PCR reads in MiXCR, one entry per CDR3 protein. The data show about 640,000 distinct CDR3 sequences, with about 20% seen just once and 30% to 40% held by the top ten. The sample comprised blood. The receptors come from a man aged 25-40 years with Graves' ophthalmopathy.

The CDR3 region has the DNA TGTGCCAGCAGCTTAAGCTTTGCGGGAGCGTCCTACGAGCAGTACTTC. Translating it yields CASSLSFAGASYEQYF. The chain combines TRBV7-9 with TRBJ2-7; 7 positions agree with TRBD2. The trim removed 2 bases at V and 1 base at J, leaving 8 bases unmatched. CDR1 is SEHNR, CDR2 FQNEAQ, per germline (reference sequence). CDR3 length equals 16 residues.

The genes are TRBV6-2 or TRBV6-3 and TRBJ2-1; a possible D gene is TRBD1 (5 bases). Germline assignment: CDR1 MNHEY and CDR2 SVGEGT. Trimming pared 5 bases from V and 5 bases from J, leaving 7 bases between. The CDR3 is 12 residues long. CDR3 DNA sequence: TGTGCCAGCAGTCCGGACAACAATGAGCAGTTCTTC. Translated, it gives CASSPDNNEQFF.

The gene calls are TRBV7-8 and TRBJ1-2; the D is unclear. CDR3 length: 13 residues. Germline V gene lookup returns CDR1 SGHVS and CDR2 FQNEAQ. V was shortened by 1 base and J by 5 bases, with 8 bases between the two germline ends. Here the CDR3 reads CASSLESQYGYTF. Here the CDR3 DNA reads TGTGCCAGCAGCTTAGAGTCACAGTATGGCTACACCTTC.

V gene TRBV6-1 combines with J gene TRBJ1-1; TRBD1 might be the D (5 bases). The V and J ends lost 5 bases and 0 bases respectively, with 13 bases between them. The germline gives CDR1 MNHNS, CDR2 SASEGT. There are 15 residues in the CDR3. The CDR3 sequence is CASSPPPGMNTEAFF. The CDR3 DNA reads as TGTGCCAGCAGTCCCCCCCCAGGGATGAACACTGAAGCTTTCTTT.

This clonotype was seen at least ten times. The chain links TRBV7-3 to TRBJ1-1; the D gene is possibly TRBD1 (5 bases). This CDR3 is built from 15 residues. V was shortened by 3 bases and J by 4 bases, with 15 bases between the two germline ends. In germline, CDR1 is SGHTA, CDR2 FQGTGA. Here the CDR3 DNA reads TGTGCCAGCAGCTTCCGGGGACGGGGCGTCACTGAAGCTTTCTTT. The encoded protein is CASSFRGRGVTEAFF.

Many counts were recorded for this clonotype. The rearrangement links TRBV10-3 to TRBJ1-5; D is uncertain. This CDR3 contains 16 residues. CDR1 ENHRY and CDR2 SYGVKD come from the germline V gene. The V and J ends lost 10 bases and 0 bases respectively, with 19 bases between them. The CDR3 region is CATSREAAVSNQPQHF. In nucleotides, the CDR3 is TGTGCCACCTCCAGAGAGGCAGCCGTTAGCAATCAGCCCCAGCATTTT.

This sequence joins TRBV2 and TRBJ1-3; D remains unclear. Trimming removed 1 base from V and 0 bases from J, with 4 bases in between. The CDR3 runs to 14 residues. Germline CDR1 is SNHLY and CDR2 is FYNNEI. CDR3 protein: CASSEEGSGNTIYF. CDR3 coding DNA: TGTGCCAGCAGTGAAGAAGGCTCTGGAAACACCATATATTTT. Full variable domain (rest looked up from reference TRBV2 and TRBJ1-3): EPEVTQTPSHQVTQMGQEVILRCVPISNHLYFYWYRQILGQKVEFLVSFYNNEISEKSEIFDDQFSVERPDGSNFTLKIRSTKLEDSAMYFCASSEEGSGNTIYFGEGSWLTVV.

The V and J genes are TRBV27 and TRBJ2-1; D is possibly TRBD2 (5 bases). Germline V gene data show CDR1 as MNHEY and CDR2 as SMNVEV (reference sequence). Trimming cost V 2 bases and J 4 bases, with 12 bases left between them. This CDR3 contains 15 residues. This chain's CDR3 is CASSLEGNSYNEQFF. The CDR3 region has the DNA TGTGCCAGCAGTTTAGAGGGCAATTCATACAATGAGCAGTTCTTC.

J is TRBJ1-3 and V is TRBV2; D gene unclear. V gave up 7 bases and J gave up 3 bases, with 13 bases separating them. This CDR3 has 14 residues. Germline values: CDR1 SNHLY, CDR2 FYNNEI. Here the CDR3 reads CASTVTTLGNTIYF. The CDR3 bases are TGTGCCAGCACAGTGACAACCCTTGGAAACACCATATATTTT.

The sample holds a few counts of this clonotype. The chain links TRBV6-1 to TRBJ1-1; 10 nucleotides align to TRBD1. V was clipped by 7 bases and J by 5 bases; unmatched bases: 7. The V gene's germline CDR1 is MNHNS and CDR2 SASEGT. The CDR3 consists of 14 residues. CDR3 DNA sequence: TGTGCCAGCAATAGACAGGGGGCGAAGACTGAAGCTTTCTTT. Protein sequence: CASNRQGAKTEAFF.

The rearrangement uses TRBV20-1 and TRBJ2-3; 8 nucleotides match TRBD1. Germline lookup yields CDR1 DFQATT and CDR2 SNEGSKA (reference sequence). With 0 bases clipped from V and 3 bases from J, the junction kept 11 bases outside the gene matches. The CDR3 runs 17 residues. CDR3 region: CSARDPSGQGLTDTQYF. CDR3 in DNA: TGCAGTGCTAGAGACCCATCAGGACAGGGCCTTACAGATACGCAGTATTTT.

This clonotype was seen at least ten times. V gene TRBV5-1 combines with J gene TRBJ2-7; 7 bases map to TRBD1. Germline V gene lookup returns CDR1 SGHRS and CDR2 YFSETQ. The V segment lost 3 bases and the J segment 5 bases; nucleotides outside the gene matches: 5. This CDR3 has 13 residues. CDR3 protein: CASSSTGFDEQYF. CDR3 DNA: TGCGCCAGCAGCTCGACAGGGTTCGACGAGCAGTACTTC.

The rearrangement links TRBV11-2 to TRBJ1-1, with D possibly TRBD1 on 6 matching bases. V shed 5 bases and J shed 4 bases, with 14 bases lying between them. This CDR3 has 14 amino acids. CDR1 and CDR2 from the germline V gene are SGHAT and FQNNGV. CDR3 residues: CASSQVNRVTEAFF. CDR3 nucleotide sequence: TGTGCCAGCAGCCAAGTTAACAGGGTCACTGAAGCTTTCTTT.

This rearrangement joins TRBV27 to TRBJ2-7; 12 nucleotides align to TRBD1. From germline, CDR1 is MNHEY and CDR2 SMNVEV (reference sequence). V was pared by 6 bases and J by 3 bases, with 6 bases of the junction left unmatched. The CDR3 totals 15 residues. The CDR3 sequence: CASRGGQGAIYEQYF. As DNA, the CDR3 is TGTGCCAGCAGGGGGGGACAGGGGGCAATCTACGAGCAGTACTTC.

A remark on this clonotype: With a much larger clone just one base away, this may be a read error. The CDR3 sequence: CASSPLPRRYSSSYNGQFF. In DNA, the CDR3 is TGTGCCAGCAGCCCCCTCCCCCGGCGGTATTCAAGCTCCTACAATGGGCAGTTCTTC. The chain links TRBV7-3 to TRBJ2-1, with D unresolved. Germline V CDR1 and CDR2: SGHTA, FQGTGA. The CDR3 is 19 amino acids.

The chain joins TRBV19 to TRBJ2-7, with unresolved D. The CDR3 runs to 13 residues. Looked up from germline, CDR1 is LNHDA and CDR2 is SQIVND (reference sequence). Trimming cost V 4 bases and J 4 bases, with 11 bases left between them. CDR3 amino acids: CASSNRTDYEQYF. For the CDR3, the DNA is TGTGCCAGTAGTAACCGGACCGATTACGAGCAGTACTTC.

This clonotype was seen only a few times. The chain employs TRBV18 and TRBJ2-1; D unclear. The CDR3 is made up of 14 amino acids. Trimming cost V 1 base and J 9 bases, with 13 bases left between them. Germline CDR1 KGHSH, CDR2 LQKENI. The CDR3 loop is CASSPQDGKSEQFF. CDR3 coding DNA: TGTGCCAGCTCACCACAGGACGGAAAGTCTGAGCAGTTCTTC.

In its sample, this clonotype was seen many times. The chain is built from TRBV7-9 and TRBJ2-5, with 7 bases lining up with TRBD1. Germline lookup yields CDR1 SEHNR and CDR2 FQNEAQ (reference sequence). Trimming took 3 bases from V and 5 from J; bases not matched to a gene: 3. The CDR3 sequence is 13 residues long. CDR3 amino acids: CASSFTGVETQYF. The DNA for the CDR3 is TGTGCCAGCAGCTTCACAGGGGTCGAGACCCAGTACTTC. The whole variable domain, filled in from reference TRBV7-9 and TRBJ2-5, reads DTGVSQNPRHKITKRGQNVTFRCDPISEHNRLYWYRQTLGQGPEFLTYFQNEAQLEKSRLLSDRFSAERPKGSFSTLEIQRTEQGDSAMYLCASSFTGVETQYFGPGTRLLVL.

V gene TRBV7-9 combines with J gene TRBJ2-3; TRBD2 matches 7 bases. After removal of 2 bases from V and 6 bases from J, the junction contained 8 bases not matched to a gene. This CDR3 has 15 amino acids. CDR1 SEHNR and CDR2 FQNEAQ come from the germline V gene (reference sequence). CDR3 region: CASSLRAGARDTQYF. The DNA of the CDR3 is TGTGCCAGCAGCTTACGGGCGGGAGCACGCGATACGCAGTATTTT.

The chain links TRBV11-2 to TRBJ2-3; D is possibly TRBD1 (6 bases). Germline CDR1 is SGHAT and CDR2 is FQNNGV. Trimming shortened V by 5 bases and J by 2 bases, and 17 bases separated the two germline ends. The CDR3 runs 16 residues. The CDR3 coding sequence is TGTGCCAGCAGCCCCCCCGGGACACAGCCCACAGATACGCAGTATTTT. Its protein is CASSPPGTQPTDTQYF.

The chain has TRBV10-1 and TRBJ2-3; 8 nucleotides agree with TRBD1. Germline trimming cut 1 base from V and 8 bases from J; bases unmatched to any gene: 2. Germline loops: CDR1 WNHNN, CDR2 SYGVQD (reference sequence). The CDR3 contains 13 residues. In DNA, the CDR3 is TGCGCCAGCAGTGAGTGGACAGGGAGTACGCAGTATTTT. Translated, it gives CASSEWTGSTQYF.